Included here is one T cell receptor (beta chain) sequence, with context. Its antigen is not known. J gave up 0 bases and V 5 bases, and 13 bases lay outside the gene matches. Germline V gene lookup returns CDR1 ENHRY and CDR2 SYGVKD. There are 18 residues in the CDR3. An expansion of CD8+CD57+ cells by flow cytometry had been shown in patients chosen for sequencing. The blood sampling took place in patients who had so far received no therapy. The data derive from a study of CD8+CD57+ T cells in acquired aplastic anemia. About the research overall: Each DNA sample taken from sorted CD4+ and CD8+ cells came to 3 to 3.5 ug on average. Study-wide results and limits: Controls did not differ significantly from patients in CD8+ Simpson's diversity.

Genomic DNA acted as the template from which TCR beta VDJ combination and CDR3 sequence profiling were carried out. From the reads, TCRdb called clonotypes with MiXCR, one entry per CDR3 protein. The repertoire holds approximately 260,000 distinct CDR3 sequences, with around 82% as singletons. The sequence came from a human donor with aplastic anemia. This rearrangement joins TRBV10-3 to TRBJ1-2; 9 positions match TRBD1. Sequencing was performed on sorted CD4+, CD8+, or CD8+CD57+ T cells (not recorded which) from PBMCs. The CDR3 loop reads CAISNPDRGRRANYGYTF. CDR3 DNA sequence: TGTGCCATCAGTAATCCGGACAGGGGTCGGAGAGCTAACTATGGCTACACCTTC.